This is a list of T cell receptor beta chains from one sample in a study of T cell responses to AZD1222 COVID-19 vaccine. Sequenced by immunoSEQ multiplex PCR; TCRdb stores in-frame clones only, minus some. The top ten clones hold 11% of a sample with 150,000 to 200,000 clones, around 88% of them seen once. Sequences were derived from peripheral blood, sampled 28 days after the second AZD1222 dose. The origin of the receptors is an adult who received the AZD1222 COVID-19 vaccine. Each CDR3 is given with its conserved first and last residue. D genes are given only for firm matches. Clone size appears in some rows only: once, few, many, or a class for an expanded clone.

D: -; J: TRBJ2-7; size: -; V: TRBV3-1/TRBV3-2; CDR3: CASSQNLPSYEQYF; DNA: TGTGCCAGCAGCCAAAACCTTCCCTCCTACGAGCAGTACTTC
D: -; J: TRBJ2-1; size: -; V: TRBV12-3/TRBV12-4; CDR3: CASSLGGRGEQFF; DNA: TGTGCCAGCAGTTTAGGAGGCCGTGGTGAGCAGTTCTTC
D: -; J: TRBJ1-1; size: -; V: TRBV29-1; CDR3: CSVVPGMNTEAFF; DNA: TGCAGCGTTGTCCCAGGGATGAACACTGAAGCTTTCTTT
D: -; J: TRBJ1-5; size: -; V: TRBV2; CDR3: CASIWDANQPQHF; DNA: TGTGCCAGCATTTGGGACGCAAATCAGCCCCAGCATTTT
D: -; J: TRBJ1-4; size: -; V: TRBV2; CDR3: CASRGRRNEKLFF; DNA: TGTGCCAGCAGAGGCCGCCGGAATGAAAAACTGTTTTTT
D: TRBD1; J: TRBJ1-2; size: -; V: TRBV2; CDR3: CASRPGQGVLYGYTF; DNA: TGTGCCAGCAGGCCGGGACAGGGGGTCCTTTATGGCTACACCTTC
D: -; J: TRBJ2-5; size: -; V: TRBV5-1; CDR3: CASSRQETQYF; DNA: TGCGCCAGCAGCCGACAAGAGACCCAGTACTTC
D: -; J: TRBJ1-2; size: -; V: TRBV3-1/TRBV3-2; CDR3: CASSQGGWDYGYTF; DNA: TGTGCCAGCAGCCAAGGCGGGTGGGACTATGGCTACACCTTC
D: TRBD1; J: TRBJ1-1; size: -; V: TRBV7-8; CDR3: CASSVLGTGVRGRTEAFF; DNA: TGTGCCAGCAGCGTTCTCGGGACAGGGGTGAGGGGGCGCACTGAAGCTTTCTTT
D: TRBD1; J: TRBJ2-3; size: -; V: TRBV5-5; CDR3: CASSLGGQGRADTQYF; DNA: TGTGCCAGCAGCTTGGGGGGACAGGGGAGGGCAGATACGCAGTATTTT
D: -; J: TRBJ1-2; size: -; V: TRBV7-2; CDR3: CASSSRQSIGYTF; DNA: TGTGCCAGCAGCTCCCGACAGTCCATCGGCTACACCTTC
D: -; J: TRBJ1-4; size: few; V: TRBV5-4; CDR3: CASSLSGVNEKLFF; DNA: TGTGCCAGCAGCTTGTCGGGCGTTAATGAAAAACTGTTTTTT
D: TRBD1; J: TRBJ2-7; size: -; V: TRBV15; CDR3: CATSRRTGGPYEQYF; DNA: TGTGCCACCAGCAGACGGACAGGGGGCCCCTACGAGCAGTACTTC
D: TRBD1; J: TRBJ2-7; size: -; V: TRBV9; CDR3: CASSVGGQGYEQYF; DNA: TGTGCCAGCAGCGTAGGGGGACAGGGCTACGAGCAGTACTTC
D: -; J: TRBJ1-5; size: -; V: TRBV19; CDR3: CASSLGNSFNQPQHF; DNA: TGTGCCAGTAGTTTAGGGAATTCCTTCAATCAGCCCCAGCATTTT
D: -; J: TRBJ1-4; size: -; V: TRBV7-6; CDR3: CASSLRGSNEKLFF; DNA: TGTGCCAGCAGCTTAAGGGGGAGTAATGAAAAACTGTTTTTT
D: -; J: TRBJ2-3; size: -; V: TRBV24-1; CDR3: CATSDSLFSDTQYF; DNA: TGTGCCACCAGTGATTCTCTATTCTCAGATACGCAGTATTTT
D: -; J: TRBJ2-2; size: -; V: TRBV30; CDR3: CAWSPAGLINTGELFF; DNA: TGTGCCTGGAGTCCGGCGGGACTGATAAACACCGGGGAGCTGTTTTTT
D: -; J: TRBJ1-2; size: -; V: TRBV30; CDR3: CAWTPSPGRYTF; DNA: TGTGCCTGGACCCCCAGTCCTGGCCGCTACACCTTC
D: -; J: TRBJ2-7; size: -; V: TRBV10-1; CDR3: CASSESLRGESEQYF; DNA: TGCGCCAGCAGTGAGTCGCTTAGGGGGGAATCGGAGCAGTACTTC
D: -; J: TRBJ1-3; size: -; V: TRBV2; CDR3: CASSVKGPSSGNTIYF; DNA: TGTGCCAGCAGTGTGAAGGGGCCGTCCTCTGGAAACACCATATATTTT
D: -; J: TRBJ1-5; size: few; V: TRBV6-2/TRBV6-3; CDR3: CASSYSPGGDSNQPQHF; DNA: TGTGCCAGCAGTTACTCGCCAGGTGGGGATAGCAATCAGCCCCAGCATTTT
D: -; J: TRBJ1-5; size: -; V: TRBV21-1; CDR3: CASSGKSQGPGQPQHF; DNA: TGTGCCAGCAGCGGTAAATCTCAGGGTCCTGGTCAGCCCCAGCATTTT
D: -; J: TRBJ2-3; size: -; V: TRBV20-1; CDR3: CSARTDTQYF; DNA: TGCAGTGCCCGGACGGATACGCAGTATTTT
D: -; J: TRBJ1-1; size: -; V: TRBV6-5; CDR3: CASSYSAGGDTEAFF; DNA: TGTGCCAGCAGTTACTCGGCGGGCGGAGACACTGAAGCTTTCTTT
D: TRBD2; J: TRBJ2-1; size: -; V: TRBV5-1; CDR3: CASSFGAGGPWGDEQFF; DNA: TGCGCCAGCAGCTTCGGGGCGGGGGGCCCCTGGGGGGATGAGCAGTTCTTC
D: -; J: TRBJ2-3; size: -; V: TRBV2; CDR3: CASPKAGVLTDTQYF; DNA: TGTGCCAGCCCTAAGGCAGGGGTCCTCACAGATACGCAGTATTTT
D: -; J: TRBJ2-5; size: few; V: TRBV7-9; CDR3: CASSFRETQYF; DNA: TGTGCCAGCAGCTTCCGAGAGACCCAGTACTTC
D: -; J: TRBJ1-6; size: -; V: TRBV5-6; CDR3: CASSLGKEIYNSPLHF; DNA: TGTGCCAGCAGCTTGGGAAAGGAGATCTATAATTCACCCCTCCACTTT
D: -; J: TRBJ2-2; size: few; V: TRBV11-3; CDR3: CASSLAWQGELFF; DNA: TGTGCCAGCAGCTTAGCGTGGCAGGGTGAGCTGTTTTTT
D: TRBD1; J: TRBJ2-1; size: -; V: TRBV2; CDR3: CASSRDRGDNEQFF; DNA: TGTGCCAGCAGCCGGGACAGGGGTGACAATGAGCAGTTCTTC
D: -; J: TRBJ1-2; size: -; V: TRBV6-5; CDR3: CASSYSLSNYGYTF; DNA: TGTGCCAGCAGTTACAGTCTTTCTAACTATGGCTACACCTTC
D: -; J: TRBJ1-3; size: -; V: TRBV28; CDR3: CASSFNLNSGNTIYF; DNA: TGTGCCAGCAGTTTTAACCTCAACTCTGGAAACACCATATATTTT
D: -; J: TRBJ1-1; size: -; V: TRBV28; CDR3: CASSFPAETLEAFF; DNA: TGTGCCAGCAGTTTCCCGGCAGAAACCCTTGAAGCTTTCTTT
D: -; J: TRBJ2-4; size: -; V: TRBV6-2/TRBV6-3; CDR3: CASSPAWARAKNIQYF; DNA: TGTGCCAGCAGCCCTGCATGGGCCCGGGCCAAAAACATTCAGTACTTC
D: -; J: TRBJ1-3; size: -; V: TRBV10-3; CDR3: CAIKPDSGNTIYF; DNA: TGTGCCATCAAACCGGACTCTGGAAACACCATATATTTT
D: -; J: TRBJ2-7; size: -; V: TRBV18; CDR3: CASSPKDNPYEQYF; DNA: TGTGCCAGCTCACCTAAGGACAACCCCTACGAGCAGTACTTC